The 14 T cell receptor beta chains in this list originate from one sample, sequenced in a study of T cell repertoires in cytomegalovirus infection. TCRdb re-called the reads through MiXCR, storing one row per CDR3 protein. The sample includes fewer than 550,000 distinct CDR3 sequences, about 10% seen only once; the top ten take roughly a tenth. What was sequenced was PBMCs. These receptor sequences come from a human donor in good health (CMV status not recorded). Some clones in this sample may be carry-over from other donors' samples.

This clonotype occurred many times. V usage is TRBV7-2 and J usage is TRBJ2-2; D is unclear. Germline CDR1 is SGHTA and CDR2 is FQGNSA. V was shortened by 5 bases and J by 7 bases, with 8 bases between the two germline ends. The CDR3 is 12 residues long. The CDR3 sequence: CASSPRVGELFF. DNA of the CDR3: TGTGCCAGCAGCCCCCGGGTCGGGGAGCTGTTTTTT.

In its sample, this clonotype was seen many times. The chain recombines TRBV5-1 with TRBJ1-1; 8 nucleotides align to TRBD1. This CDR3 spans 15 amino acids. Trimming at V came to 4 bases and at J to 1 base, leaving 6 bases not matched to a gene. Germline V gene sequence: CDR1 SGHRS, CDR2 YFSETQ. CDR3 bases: TGCGCCAGCAGCCAGCGGACAGGGCGGAACACTGAAGCTTTCTTT. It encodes CASSQRTGRNTEAFF.

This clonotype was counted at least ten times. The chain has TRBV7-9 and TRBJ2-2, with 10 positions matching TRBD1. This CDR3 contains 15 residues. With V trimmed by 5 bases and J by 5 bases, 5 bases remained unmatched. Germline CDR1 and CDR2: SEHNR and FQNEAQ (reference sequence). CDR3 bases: TGTGCCAGCAGCGATGACAGGGGGCGAACCGGGGAGCTGTTTTTT. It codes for CASSDDRGRTGELFF. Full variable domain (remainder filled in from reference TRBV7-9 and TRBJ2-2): DTGVSQNPRHKITKRGQNVTFRCDPISEHNRLYWYRQTLGQGPEFLTYFQNEAQLEKSRLLSDRFSAERPKGSFSTLEIQRTEQGDSAMYLCASSDDRGRTGELFFGEGSRLTVL.

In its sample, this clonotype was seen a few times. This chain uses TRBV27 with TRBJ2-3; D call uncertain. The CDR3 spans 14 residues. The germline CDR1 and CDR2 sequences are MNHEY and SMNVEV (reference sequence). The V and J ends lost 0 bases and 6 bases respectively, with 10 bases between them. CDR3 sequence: CASSLSRTLDTQYF. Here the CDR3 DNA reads TGTGCCAGCAGTTTATCTCGGACCTTGGATACGCAGTATTTT.

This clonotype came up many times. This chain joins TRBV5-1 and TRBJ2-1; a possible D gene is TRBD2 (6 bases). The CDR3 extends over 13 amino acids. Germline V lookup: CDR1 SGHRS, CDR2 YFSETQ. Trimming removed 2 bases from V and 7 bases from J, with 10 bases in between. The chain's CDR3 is CASSFPGGNEQFF. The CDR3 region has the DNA TGCGCCAGCAGCTTTCCCGGGGGAAATGAGCAGTTCTTC.

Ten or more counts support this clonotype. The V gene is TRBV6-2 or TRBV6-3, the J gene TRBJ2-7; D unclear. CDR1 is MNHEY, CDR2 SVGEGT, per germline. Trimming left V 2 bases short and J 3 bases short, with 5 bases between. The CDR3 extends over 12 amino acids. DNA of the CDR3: TGTGCCAGCAGTTACGTGGGCTACGAGCAGTACTTC. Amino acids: CASSYVGYEQYF.

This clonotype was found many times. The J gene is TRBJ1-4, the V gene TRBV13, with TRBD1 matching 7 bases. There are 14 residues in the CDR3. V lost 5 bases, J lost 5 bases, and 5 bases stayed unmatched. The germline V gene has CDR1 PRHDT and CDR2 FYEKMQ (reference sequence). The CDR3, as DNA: TGTGCCAGCAGCGACAGGGCTGAGAATGAAAAACTGTTTTTT. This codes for CASSDRAENEKLFF.

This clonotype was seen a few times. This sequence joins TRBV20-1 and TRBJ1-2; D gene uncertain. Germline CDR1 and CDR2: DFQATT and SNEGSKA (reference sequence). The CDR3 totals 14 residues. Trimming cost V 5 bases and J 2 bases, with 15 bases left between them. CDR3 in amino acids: CSAVTSGSNYGYTF. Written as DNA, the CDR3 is TGCAGTGCTGTAACCTCGGGCAGCAACTATGGCTACACCTTC.

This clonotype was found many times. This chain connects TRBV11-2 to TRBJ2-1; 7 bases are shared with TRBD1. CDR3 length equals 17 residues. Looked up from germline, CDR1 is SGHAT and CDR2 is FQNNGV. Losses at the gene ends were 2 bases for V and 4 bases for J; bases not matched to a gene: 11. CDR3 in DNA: TGTGCCAGCAGCTTACGACAGGGCTGGTGGCTGTACAATGAGCAGTTCTTC. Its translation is CASSLRQGWWLYNEQFF.

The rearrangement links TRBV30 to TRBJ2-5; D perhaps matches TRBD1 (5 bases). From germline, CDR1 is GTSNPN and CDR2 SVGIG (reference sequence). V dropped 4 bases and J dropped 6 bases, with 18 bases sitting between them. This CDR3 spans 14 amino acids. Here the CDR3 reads CAWTPQGELKTQYF. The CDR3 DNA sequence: TGTGCCTGGACCCCTCAAGGGGAATTAAAGACCCAGTACTTC.

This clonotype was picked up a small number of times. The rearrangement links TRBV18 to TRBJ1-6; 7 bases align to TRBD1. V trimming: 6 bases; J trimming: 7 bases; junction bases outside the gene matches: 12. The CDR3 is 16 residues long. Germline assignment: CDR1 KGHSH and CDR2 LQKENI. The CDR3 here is CASSAGQIRTNSPLHF. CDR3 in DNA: TGTGCCAGCTCCGCGGGACAGATTCGAACCAATTCACCCCTCCACTTT.

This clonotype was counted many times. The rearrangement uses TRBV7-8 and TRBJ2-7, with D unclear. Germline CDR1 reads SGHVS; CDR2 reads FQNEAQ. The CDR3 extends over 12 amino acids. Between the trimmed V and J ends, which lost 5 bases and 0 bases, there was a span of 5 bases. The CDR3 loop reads CASSGVSYEQYF. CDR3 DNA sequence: TGTGCCAGCAGCGGAGTCTCCTACGAGCAGTACTTC.

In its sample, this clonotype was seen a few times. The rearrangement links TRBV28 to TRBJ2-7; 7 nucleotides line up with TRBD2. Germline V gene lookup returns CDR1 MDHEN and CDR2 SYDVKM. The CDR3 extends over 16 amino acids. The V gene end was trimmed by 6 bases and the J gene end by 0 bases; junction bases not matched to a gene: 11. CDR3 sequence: CASSKSWGRGSYEQYF. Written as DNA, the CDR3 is TGTGCCAGCAGCAAAAGTTGGGGGAGGGGCTCCTACGAGCAGTACTTC.

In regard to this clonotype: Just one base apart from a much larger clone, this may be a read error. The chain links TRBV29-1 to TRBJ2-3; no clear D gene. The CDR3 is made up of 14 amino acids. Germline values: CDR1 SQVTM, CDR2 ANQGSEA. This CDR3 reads CRGGRASSTDTQYF. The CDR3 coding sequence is TGCAGAGGTGGCCGGGCTTCTAGCACAGATACGCAGTATTTT.